Below, 27 T cell receptor beta chains from the same sample are listed, as sequenced in a study of prognosis after radiotherapy for stage I lung cancer. From genomic DNA, TCR beta CDR3 was amplified by two-round multiplex PCR. Primers specific to each TRBV and TRBJ gene drove first-round PCR. MiXCR, run by TCRdb on the multiplex PCR reads, gives a single entry per CDR3 protein. The table includes some 39,000 distinct CDR3 sequences, approximately 25% detected once. This material consisted of PBMCs, taken before or after stereotactic body radiation therapy (not recorded which). Every receptor here comes from a donor of 50 years or more with non-small cell lung cancer.

This clonotype was seen repeatedly, ten times or more. The chain carries TRBV7-9 and TRBJ2-7, with 9 bases matching TRBD1. The V segment lost 3 bases and the J segment 3 bases; nucleotides outside the gene matches: 3. The CDR3 totals 14 residues. Germline CDR1 and CDR2: SEHNR and FQNEAQ (reference sequence). CDR3 amino acids: CASSLETGGYEQYF. Here the CDR3 DNA reads TGTGCCAGCAGCTTGGAGACAGGGGGCTACGAGCAGTACTTC.

This clonotype was seen only a few times. A read error may explain this, as a much larger clone is one base away. The rearrangement links TRBV6-1 to TRBJ2-7, with 11 nucleotides matching TRBD1. The V segment lost 6 bases and the J segment 5 bases; nucleotides outside the gene matches: 6. CDR1 is MNHNS, CDR2 SASEGT, per germline. The CDR3 consists of 14 residues. CDR3 region: CASSSAGQGDEQYF. The CDR3 bases are TGTGCCAGCAGCTCAGCGGGACAGGGGGACGAGCAGTACTTC.

This clonotype was seen a handful of times. This chain links TRBV25-1 with TRBJ2-5, with D unclear. The CDR3 is made up of 17 amino acids. Germline-derived CDR1 and CDR2 are MGHDK and SYGVNS. Trimming cost V 1 base and J 0 bases, with 15 bases left between them. CDR3: CASSEFRVASYQETQYF. The CDR3 region has the DNA TGTGCCAGCAGTGAATTCCGGGTCGCATCGTACCAAGAGACCCAGTACTTC.

This clonotype was counted at least ten times. CDR3 loop: CASSSLSTGDEQYF. CDR3 DNA: TGTGCCAGCAGCAGCCTAAGCACAGGGGACGAGCAGTACTTC. The chain links TRBV6-1 to TRBJ2-7; 7 bases are a match to TRBD1. The CDR3 contains 14 residues. Trimming at V came to 6 bases and at J to 5 bases, leaving 10 bases not matched to a gene. The V gene's germline CDR1 is MNHNS and CDR2 SASEGT.

This clonotype has more than one count but fewer than ten. A clone one base away is much larger, so this may be a read error. This chain links TRBV6-1 with TRBJ2-6; D is ambiguous. Germline V gene sequence: CDR1 MNHNS, CDR2 SASEGT. The CDR3 sequence is 15 residues long. The CDR3 DNA reads TGTGCCAGCGGTGAAGTGGGCTCTGGGGCCAACGTCCTGACTTTC. Translated, it gives CASGEVGSGANVLTF.

This clonotype was seen repeatedly, ten times or more. The chain joins TRBV7-9 to TRBJ2-7; 8 nucleotides align to TRBD2. V trimming: 5 bases; J trimming: 5 bases; junction bases outside the gene matches: 5. Germline values: CDR1 SEHNR, CDR2 FQNEAQ (reference sequence). CDR3 length: 13 amino acids. Here the CDR3 reads CASSRGLVHEQYF. CDR3 nucleotides: TGTGCCAGCAGCCGGGGACTAGTTCACGAGCAGTACTTC. Using reference TRBV7-9 and TRBJ2-7 for the parts outside the CDR3, the full variable domain is DTGVSQNPRHKITKRGQNVTFRCDPISEHNRLYWYRQTLGQGPEFLTYFQNEAQLEKSRLLSDRFSAERPKGSFSTLEIQRTEQGDSAMYLCASSRGLVHEQYFGPGTRLTVT.

The sample holds many counts of this clonotype. J is TRBJ1-3 and V is TRBV30, with TRBD1 as a possible D gene (5 bases). Trimming left V 2 bases short and J 0 bases short, with 11 bases between. The CDR3 sequence is 15 residues long. Germline values: CDR1 GTSNPN, CDR2 SVGIG (reference sequence). CDR3 DNA sequence: TGTGCCTGGAGTTCACAGGCAGACTCTGGAAACACCATATATTTT. Translating gives CAWSSQADSGNTIYF.

V usage is TRBV20-1 and J usage is TRBJ2-5, with 8 nucleotides matching TRBD2. The CDR3 is made up of 18 amino acids. The J segment lost 5 bases and the V segment lost 1 base, leaving 18 bases of the junction unmatched. In germline, CDR1 is DFQATT, CDR2 SNEGSKA (reference sequence). The DNA of the CDR3 is TGCAGTGCTAGAGCGAGCGCTGGCGGGGGGCCCAGGAGGGAGACCCAGTACTTC. Protein sequence: CSARASAGGGPRRETQYF.

This clonotype appeared many times. The J gene is TRBJ1-5, the V gene TRBV2, with D uncertain. Trimming took off 8 bases at V and 6 bases at J, with 17 bases between the two ends. The CDR3 runs to 14 residues. CDR1 SNHLY and CDR2 FYNNEI come from the germline V gene. The CDR3 protein is CASRKDGLGQPQHF. Written as DNA, the CDR3 is TGTGCCAGCCGAAAGGACGGTTTGGGTCAGCCCCAGCATTTT. The whole variable domain, remainder taken from reference TRBV2 and TRBJ1-5, is EPEVTQTPSHQVTQMGQEVILRCVPISNHLYFYWYRQILGQKVEFLVSFYNNEISEKSEIFDDQFSVERPDGSNFTLKIRSTKLEDSAMYFCASRKDGLGQPQHFGDGTRLSIL.

This clonotype has more than one count but fewer than ten. V and J are TRBV19 and TRBJ1-1; D gene unclear. This CDR3 has 13 residues. The V end lost 4 bases, the J end lost 7 bases, and 13 bases lay between the germline ends. Per germline, CDR1 LNHDA and CDR2 SQIVND (reference sequence). CDR3 sequence reads: CASSTGVRSEAFF. As DNA, the CDR3 is TGTGCCAGTAGTACCGGTGTGCGGAGTGAAGCTTTCTTT.

This clonotype was counted only a few times. One base away lies a much larger clone, so this may be a sequencing read error. This chain joins TRBV20-1 and TRBJ2-5; 8 positions match TRBD1. This CDR3 has 13 residues. Germline values: CDR1 DFQATT, CDR2 SNEGSKA (reference sequence). The CDR3 DNA sequence: TGCAGTGCCACTACAGGGGGGCAAGGGACCCAGTACTTC. Amino acid sequence: CSATTGGQGTQYF.

This clonotype was seen ten or more times. This chain links TRBV11-2 with TRBJ2-3; possibly TRBD1 or TRBD2 for D (6 bases each). This CDR3 spans 13 amino acids. CDR1 SGHAT and CDR2 FQNNGV come from the germline V gene. Trimming removed 2 bases from V and 11 bases from J, with 14 bases in between. Here the CDR3 reads CASSLPGADRQYF. The CDR3 DNA reads TGTGCCAGCAGCTTACCGGGGGCCGACCGGCAGTATTTT.

There are many counts of this clonotype. This sequence joins TRBV30 and TRBJ2-2, with 9 bases matching TRBD1. This CDR3 has 15 amino acids. Looked up from germline, CDR1 is GTSNPN and CDR2 is SVGIG (reference sequence). V dropped 3 bases and J dropped 6; count of bases not matched to a gene: 8. The DNA for the CDR3 is TGTGCCTGGAGGTTCCGGGACAGGGATTCCGGGGAGCTGTTTTTT. Translation: CAWRFRDRDSGELFF.

This clonotype was seen ten or more times. This CDR3 reads CASSLERQGLGELFF. In DNA form, the CDR3 reads TGTGCCAGCAGCTTAGAGCGTCAGGGGTTGGGGGAGCTGTTTTTT. The V call is TRBV11-2, the J call TRBJ2-2; the D gene is possibly TRBD1 (6 bases). The CDR3 has 15 amino acids. Trimming left V 0 bases short and J 8 bases short, with 13 bases between. The V gene's germline CDR1 is SGHAT and CDR2 FQNNGV.

This clonotype was picked up many times. This chain links TRBV19 with TRBJ1-2; tentative D call: TRBD1 (5 bases). Per germline, CDR1 LNHDA and CDR2 SQIVND (reference sequence). Trimming stripped 5 bases from V and 5 bases from J, with 15 bases between. The CDR3 is 14 residues long. The CDR3 here is CASSPGQGLYGYTF. The DNA for the CDR3 is TGTGCCAGTAGTCCAGGACAAGGCCTATATGGCTACACCTTC.

In this sample, this clonotype turned up many times. The chain uses TRBV30 and TRBJ2-5, with D tentatively TRBD2 (5 bases). V lost 2 bases, J lost 5 bases, and 18 bases lay in between. Germline V gene lookup returns CDR1 GTSNPN and CDR2 SVGIG (reference sequence). The CDR3 covers 15 residues. The CDR3 is CAWSSPEGIWETQYF. DNA for the CDR3: TGTGCCTGGAGTTCCCCCGAGGGTATATGGGAGACCCAGTACTTC.

Worth noting for this clonotype: A much larger clone sits a single nucleotide away, making a read error possible. This chain joins TRBV5-6 and TRBJ2-1; D unclear. The germline gives CDR1 SGHDT, CDR2 YYEEEE. The CDR3 contains 14 residues. Trimming left V 5 bases short and J 7 bases short, with 16 bases between. The CDR3 DNA follows: TGTGCCAGCAGACTCTGGGCTACATTTAATGAGCAGTTCTTC. Translating gives CASRLWATFNEQFF.

Ten or more counts support this clonotype. The rearrangement links TRBV10-3 to TRBJ1-5; TRBD1 agrees at 12 bases. V lost 6 bases, J lost 3 bases, and 3 bases stayed unmatched. This CDR3 has 15 residues. From germline, CDR1 is ENHRY and CDR2 SYGVKD. The CDR3 region has the DNA TGTGCCATCAGGGGGACAGGGGGCAACAATCAGCCCCAGCATTTT. Translation: CAIRGTGGNNQPQHF.

This clonotype has at least ten counts. The genes are TRBV12-3 or TRBV12-4 and TRBJ2-5; D is unclear. The CDR3 consists of 12 residues. Trimming removed 5 bases at V and 4 bases at J, with 8 bases between. The CDR3 coding sequence is TGTGCCAGCAGTCCCTTCCCAGAGACCCAGTACTTC. This encodes CASSPFPETQYF.

In its sample, this clonotype was seen a few times. The chain uses TRBV5-5 and TRBJ2-5, with 9 positions matching TRBD1. This CDR3 spans 14 amino acids. Germline V lookup: CDR1 SGHKS, CDR2 YYEKEE (reference sequence). Trimming took 4 bases from V and 4 from J; bases not matched to a gene: 5. The chain's CDR3 is CASSATGGLETQYF. The CDR3 DNA is TGTGCCAGCAGCGCAACAGGGGGCTTAGAGACCCAGTACTTC.

This clonotype was counted a single time. This likely reflects a read error, since a far larger clone is one base away. The V gene is TRBV7-2, the J gene TRBJ2-7, with 7 bases lining up with TRBD2. V lost 5 bases, J lost 7 bases, and 20 bases stayed unmatched. Germline CDR1 reads SGHTA; CDR2 reads FQGNSA. There are 17 residues in the CDR3. CDR3 residues: CASSPRGRGSSYNEQYF. The DNA for the CDR3 is TGTGCCAGCAGCCCACGCGGGCGGGGGAGCTCCTACAATGAGCAGTACTTC.

In regard to this clonotype: This could be a read error, since a much larger clone is one nucleotide away. V is TRBV4-2 and J is TRBJ1-5; no reliable D call. The CDR3 is made up of 14 amino acids. Germline V gene data show CDR1 as LGHNA and CDR2 as YNFKEQ. CDR3 sequence: CASIQETDNQPQHF. CDR3 nucleotides: TGTGCCAGCATCCAAGAAACAGACAATCAGCCCCAGCATTTT.

This clonotype has a count of ten or more. The chain combines TRBV7-9 with TRBJ2-3, with 7 nucleotides matching TRBD1. V dropped 1 base and J dropped 2; count of bases not matched to a gene: 3. The CDR3 length is 15 residues. The germline V gene encodes CDR1 SEHNR and CDR2 FQNEAQ (reference sequence). In nucleotides, the CDR3 is TGTGCCAGCAGCTTAGACAGGGGTTACACAGATACGCAGTATTTT. Protein product: CASSLDRGYTDTQYF.

V and J are TRBV6-1 and TRBJ2-7; TRBD1 matches at 8 bases. Trimming at V came to 7 bases and at J to 11 bases, leaving 19 bases not matched to a gene. Germline assignment: CDR1 MNHNS and CDR2 SASEGT. The CDR3 has 15 residues. CDR3 region: CASNPDGGTGSYEYF. The DNA of the CDR3 is TGTGCCAGCAACCCTGATGGAGGGACAGGCTCCTACGAGTACTTC.

This clonotype was picked up many times. Compared with germline, one end of the junction differs, possibly owing to a read error. The chain has TRBV7-2 and TRBJ1-2, with TRBD1 as a possible D gene (5 bases). Germline lookup yields CDR1 SGHTA and CDR2 FQGNSA. The CDR3 extends over 11 amino acids. CDR3 residues: CASSPQGQLAF. The CDR3 coding sequence is TGTGCCAGCAGCCCTCAGGGTCAACTTGCCTTC.

In its sample, this clonotype was seen many times. The V and J genes are TRBV7-2 and TRBJ2-5; 10 bases fit TRBD2. After removal of 1 base from V and 5 bases from J, the junction contained 10 bases not matched to a gene. The CDR3 consists of 17 residues. Germline CDR1 reads SGHTA; CDR2 reads FQGNSA. This CDR3 is CASSLDQRVAGGETQYF. In DNA, the CDR3 is TGTGCCAGCAGCTTAGATCAGAGAGTAGCGGGGGGTGAGACCCAGTACTTC. The complete variable domain, with remaining parts taken from reference TRBV7-2 and TRBJ2-5, reads GAGVSQSPSNKVTEKGKDVELRCDPISGHTALYWYRQSLGQGLEFLIYFQGNSAPDKSGLPSDRFSAERTGGSVSTLTIQRTQQEDSAVYLCASSLDQRVAGGETQYFGPGTRLLVL.

This clonotype was recorded at least ten times. V usage is TRBV11-2 and J usage is TRBJ2-1, with 10 bases fitting TRBD1. CDR1 is SGHAT and CDR2 is FQNNGV in the germline V gene. Trimming removed 5 bases from V and 10 bases from J; junction bases left unmatched: 11. The length of the CDR3 is 15 residues. CDR3 sequence: CASSPERTGGNEQFF. CDR3 coding DNA: TGTGCCAGCAGCCCGGAAAGGACAGGGGGAAACGAGCAGTTCTTC. The whole variable domain, remainder taken from reference TRBV11-2 and TRBJ2-1, is EAGVAQSPRYKIIEKRQSVAFWCNPISGHATLYWYQQILGQGPKLLIQFQNNGVVDDSQLPKDRFSAERLKGVDSTLKIQPAKLEDSAVYLCASSPERTGGNEQFFGPGTRLTVL.